This T cell receptor beta chain was sequenced during a study of shared clonotypes between healthy human individuals. Overall study context: A donor's plate count was three for CD4 naive and three for CD4 memory; CD8 naive had two and CD8 memory one.

Sequenced by immunoSEQ multiplex PCR; TCRdb stores in-frame clones only, minus some. The sample lists approximately 2,000,000 clones, around 93% seen once, with approximately 1.6% in the top ten. Terminally differentiated effector memory CD45RA+ cells were left out of the naive CD8 fraction, which was CD45RO-negative and positively selected for CCR7. The ends were cut back, 6 bases at V and 2 bases at J, with 15 bases in the middle. This CDR3 is built from 15 residues. Per the germline V gene, CDR1 is MNHEY and CDR2 is SVGAGI. This receptor was obtained from a young man in good health. Some clones in this sample may be carry-over from other donors' samples. The chain combines TRBV6-5 with TRBJ2-3; D may be TRBD1 (6 bases). The sequencing input was naive CD8+ T cells from PBMCs. The CDR3 here is CASSPSTGPTDTQYF. CDR3 in DNA: TGTGCCAGCAGCCCTTCGACAGGACCCACAGATACGCAGTATTTT.